Listed here is a single TCR beta chain. No antigen is known for it. Per the germline V gene, CDR1 is MGHRA and CDR2 is YSYEKL. Trimming removed 4 bases from V and 0 bases from J; junction bases left unmatched: 8. CDR3 length: 16 amino acids. The data belong to a study of cytomegalovirus exposure and HLA in healthy donors. Broader study findings: More than 150 TCR beta chains were listed as cytomegalovirus-associated. Later on, an analysis showed TCR association rates differing by HLA locus, with DRB1 the most and HLA-C the fewest. Later analysis suggested most CMV-associated TCR beta chains were HLA-restricted.

The primer mix had 60 Vbeta and 13 Jbeta primers. The assay was immunoSEQ multiplex PCR, and TCRdb's table has in-frame clones only and misses some. The table has roughly 110,000 clones, around 80% seen once. The sequenced material came from PBMCs. The origin of this receptor is a female donor in good health and CMV-seronegative. The J gene is TRBJ2-7, the V gene TRBV4-1; TRBD1 aligns across 8 bases. For the CDR3, the DNA is TGCGCCAGCAGCCCGTCTCAGGGGGCTCCCTCCTACGAGCAGTACTTC. Translation gives CASSPSQGAPSYEQYF.